These 30 T cell receptor beta chains originate from one sample sequenced in a study of beta chain features in type 1 diabetes. All of the isolated RNA was reverse transcribed, so expressed TCRB transcripts were sequenced. Here immunoSEQ multiplex PCR was the method, and the copy in TCRdb shows in-frame clones only, minus some. The repertoire holds some 200,000 clones, with 16% as singletons. These TCRs are of unknown antigen specificity. Study-level findings and limits: All four CD4+ subsets of Type 1 diabetes patients contained TCRB CDR3s that were moderately but significantly shorter.

The sequenced sample was naive CD4+ T cells from blood. The origin of the receptors is a man aged 25 to 45 with type 1 diabetes.

This clone was observed a few times. This chain connects TRBV20-1 to TRBJ2-5; D may be TRBD1 (6 bases). The V end was cut by 5 bases, the J end by 3 bases, with 7 bases between. Germline CDR1 reads DFQATT; CDR2 reads SNEGSKA (reference sequence). The CDR3 consists of 11 residues. This CDR3 is CSAGDKETQYF. The CDR3 bases are TGCAGTGCTGGGGACAAAGAGACCCAGTACTTC.

This rearrangement joins TRBV4-3 to TRBJ2-7, with D possibly matching TRBD1 (7 bases). The germline CDR1 and CDR2 sequences are LGHNA and YSLEER. This CDR3 comprises 16 residues. Trimming took 0 bases from V and 3 from J, leaving 15 bases between them. DNA for the CDR3: TGCGCCAGCAGCCAAGAGGCGGGACAGAACCGCTACGAGCAGTACTTC. Residues: CASSQEAGQNRYEQYF.

There are a few counts of this clone. V and J are TRBV7-2 and TRBJ2-4, with a possible D match to TRBD2 (5 bases). Trimming shortened V by 1 base and J by 8 bases, and 12 bases separated the two germline ends. Germline V gives CDR1 SGHTA, CDR2 FQGNSA. The CDR3 consists of 14 residues. The CDR3 spells CASSLVASSDIQYF. Written as DNA, the CDR3 is TGTGCCAGCAGCTTAGTCGCTAGCTCAGACATTCAGTACTTC.

The sample holds a few counts of this clone. Other nucleotide sequences from this sample produce the same CDR3. V and J are TRBV7-9 and TRBJ2-5; D gene unclear. The V gene lost 4 bases and the J gene lost 2 bases, with 2 bases spanning the gap. CDR1 SEHNR and CDR2 FQNEAQ come from the germline V gene (reference sequence). The CDR3 consists of 11 residues. CDR3 amino acids: CASSSQETQYF. Here the CDR3 DNA reads TGTGCCAGCAGCTCGCAAGAGACCCAGTACTTC. The whole variable domain, remainder taken from reference TRBV7-9 and TRBJ2-5, is DTGVSQNPRHKITKRGQNVTFRCDPISEHNRLYWYRQTLGQGPEFLTYFQNEAQLEKSRLLSDRFSAERPKGSFSTLEIQRTEQGDSAMYLCASSSQETQYFGPGTRLLVL.

The chain employs TRBV7-9 and TRBJ1-2; D ambiguous. V lost 5 bases, J lost 3 bases, and 7 bases lay in between. The CDR3 has 12 amino acids. The germline CDR1 and CDR2 sequences are SEHNR and FQNEAQ (reference sequence). CDR3 in DNA: TGTGCCAGCAGCCAGGAGGACTATGGCTACACCTTC. It codes for CASSQEDYGYTF.

This clone was observed a few times. The chain carries TRBV7-2 and TRBJ2-6; D is possibly TRBD1 (5 bases). This CDR3 has 15 amino acids. Germline V gene data show CDR1 as SGHTA and CDR2 as FQGNSA. The germline V and J ends were trimmed by 4 bases and 1 base, with 8 bases remaining between them. For the CDR3, the DNA is TGTGCCAGCAGCTCGGACATATCTGGGGCCAACGTCCTGACTTTC. Translated, it gives CASSSDISGANVLTF.

This sequence joins TRBV15 and TRBJ2-7; no firm D call. Trimming removed 5 bases from V and 6 bases from J, with 17 bases in between. The CDR3 totals 14 residues. The germline gives CDR1 LNHNV, CDR2 YYDKDF (reference sequence). The chain's CDR3 is CATSGDGFRLEQYF. Written as DNA, the CDR3 is TGTGCCACCAGCGGCGACGGCTTTCGGCTCGAGCAGTACTTC. The full variable domain, rest sourced from reference TRBV15 and TRBJ2-7, is DAMVIQNPRYQVTQFGKPVTLSCSQTLNHNVMYWYQQKSSQAPKLLFHYYDKDFNNEADTPDNFQSRRPNTSFCFLDIRSPGLGDTAMYLCATSGDGFRLEQYFGPGTRLTVT.

In this sample, this clone turned up a few times. The V and J genes are TRBV13 and TRBJ2-3; 9 bases map to TRBD2. CDR1 PRHDT and CDR2 FYEKMQ come from the germline V gene (reference sequence). This CDR3 has 14 residues. With 4 bases clipped from V and 7 bases from J, the junction kept 6 bases outside the gene matches. CDR3 protein: CASSSSGRKYTQYF. In DNA, the CDR3 is TGTGCCAGCAGCTCCAGCGGGAGGAAATATACGCAGTATTTT.

The chain carries TRBV30 and TRBJ1-5; 8 positions agree with TRBD1. The trim removed 6 bases at V and 4 bases at J, leaving 5 bases unmatched. The CDR3 contains 13 residues. CDR1 GTSNPN and CDR2 SVGIG come from the germline V gene (reference sequence). For the CDR3, the DNA is TGTGCCTGCCGACAGGGGAGGAATCAGCCCCAGCATTTT. Amino acids: CACRQGRNQPQHF.

The genes are TRBV7-9 and TRBJ2-3; possibly TRBD1 for D (7 bases). Germline CDR1 and CDR2: SEHNR and FQNEAQ (reference sequence). The CDR3 is made up of 15 amino acids. V shed 8 bases and J shed 4 bases, with 19 bases lying between them. CDR3: CASLAGQSGADTQYF. The CDR3 DNA follows: TGTGCCAGCCTCGCGGGACAGAGCGGTGCAGATACGCAGTATTTT.

This clone was seen more than once but under ten times. This chain connects TRBV7-9 to TRBJ2-5, with 8 bases fitting TRBD2. This CDR3 has 15 residues. Per the germline V gene, CDR1 is SEHNR and CDR2 is FQNEAQ (reference sequence). The J segment lost 2 bases and the V segment lost 2 bases, leaving 4 bases of the junction unmatched. The CDR3 here is CASSLFSGTQETQYF. CDR3 sequence (DNA): TGTGCCAGCAGCTTATTTAGCGGGACTCAAGAGACCCAGTACTTC.

Comments on this clone: Different DNA sequences within this sample yield the same CDR3. The chain links TRBV15 to TRBJ2-5; D call uncertain. Trimming left V 0 bases short and J 2 bases short, with 7 bases between. CDR3 length equals 14 residues. Per the germline V gene, CDR1 is LNHNV and CDR2 is YYDKDF (reference sequence). The CDR3 is CATSRDMGQETQYF. The CDR3 nucleotides are TGTGCCACCAGCAGAGATATGGGTCAAGAGACCCAGTACTTC.

This clone was seen a handful of times. This chain links TRBV7-2 with TRBJ2-5, with D unresolved. Per the germline V gene, CDR1 is SGHTA and CDR2 is FQGNSA. Trimming left V 5 bases short and J 5 bases short, with 6 bases between. CDR3 size: 11 residues. The CDR3 region has the DNA TGTGCCAGCAGCCCCCACGAGACCCAGTACTTC. Its translation is CASSPHETQYF. Looking up the rest from reference TRBV7-2 and TRBJ2-5 gives the full variable domain: GAGVSQSPSNKVTEKGKDVELRCDPISGHTALYWYRQSLGQGLEFLIYFQGNSAPDKSGLPSDRFSAERTGGSVSTLTIQRTQQEDSAVYLCASSPHETQYFGPGTRLLVL.

V is TRBV11-1 and J is TRBJ2-1; 9 nucleotides match TRBD2. Per germline, CDR1 SGHAT and CDR2 FQDESV (reference sequence). The ends lost 5 bases at V and 4 bases at J; junction bases unmatched: 9. CDR3 size: 16 residues. The CDR3 loop reads CASSPRSGSPYNEQFF. CDR3 DNA: TGTGCCAGCAGCCCCCGTAGCGGGAGCCCGTACAATGAGCAGTTCTTC.

V is TRBV30 and J is TRBJ2-1, with 10 bases that match TRBD2. J lost 4 bases, V lost 5 bases, and 5 bases had no gene match. This CDR3 is 14 amino acids long. Germline loops: CDR1 GTSNPN, CDR2 SVGIG (reference sequence). This CDR3 is CAWVRLAGYNEQFF. The DNA for the CDR3 is TGTGCCTGGGTTCGACTAGCGGGTTACAATGAGCAGTTCTTC.

A note on this clone: This same CDR3 is encoded by further DNA sequences in the sample. This rearrangement joins TRBV25-1 to TRBJ1-2; D remains unclear. Per germline, CDR1 MGHDK and CDR2 SYGVNS. Trimming stripped 1 base from V and 4 bases from J, with 4 bases between. The CDR3 has 12 amino acids. CDR3 DNA: TGTGCCAGCAGTGAATCCGGCTATGGCTACACCTTC. It encodes CASSESGYGYTF.

The V and J genes are TRBV2 and TRBJ2-6; D uncertain. Trimming took 4 bases from V and 1 from J, leaving 5 bases between them. The CDR3 covers 14 residues. Germline V gene data show CDR1 as SNHLY and CDR2 as FYNNEI. CDR3 sequence reads: CASSVRSGANVLTF. The CDR3 DNA is TGTGCCAGCAGTGTACGGTCTGGGGCCAACGTCCTGACTTTC.

This clone was seen more than once but under ten times. The chain combines TRBV6-4 with TRBJ2-1; D might be TRBD1 (6 bases). Germline CDR1 and CDR2: MRHNA and SNTAGT. The CDR3 contains 11 residues. V lost 3 bases to trimming and J lost 10 bases, with 7 bases between them. CDR3 protein: CASSEGGEQFF. The CDR3 DNA follows: TGTGCCAGCAGTGAAGGGGGAGAGCAGTTCTTC.

Points on this clone: Other nucleotide sequences in the sample specify the same CDR3. The rearrangement joins TRBV15 to TRBJ2-3; 10 bases agree with TRBD1. Per the germline V gene, CDR1 is LNHNV and CDR2 is YYDKDF (reference sequence). V gave up 5 bases and J gave up 3 bases; unmatched junction bases: 2. The CDR3 spans 14 residues. The CDR3 DNA is TGTGCCACCAGCCGGGACAGGGGAACAGATACGCAGTATTTT. It yields the protein CATSRDRGTDTQYF.

V usage is TRBV28 and J usage is TRBJ1-2, with 7 bases fitting TRBD1. There are 13 residues in the CDR3. The V gene's germline CDR1 is MDHEN and CDR2 SYDVKM. The ends lost 6 bases at V and 8 bases at J; junction bases unmatched: 9. The CDR3 region is CASSGQAGWGYTF. In nucleotides, the CDR3 is TGTGCCAGCAGCGGACAGGCCGGTTGGGGCTACACCTTC.

This clone was observed a handful of times. The rearrangement uses TRBV30 and TRBJ2-7; D tentatively fits TRBD1 or TRBD2 (6 bases each). Germline CDR1 and CDR2: GTSNPN and SVGIG (reference sequence). V lost 0 bases to trimming and J lost 1 base, with 13 bases between them. The CDR3 sequence is 15 residues long. The chain's CDR3 is CAWSVRGQGSYEQYF. CDR3 nucleotides: TGTGCCTGGAGTGTACGGGGGCAGGGTTCCTACGAGCAGTACTTC.

This clone was observed a handful of times. Different DNA sequences within this sample yield the same CDR3. J is TRBJ2-5 and V is TRBV25-1; TRBD1 is a possible D gene (7 bases). Deletions cut 3 bases from V and 5 bases from J, with 16 bases between. This CDR3 contains 15 residues. Looked up from germline, CDR1 is MGHDK and CDR2 is SYGVNS. The CDR3 loop reads CASSDSRGAGETQYF. The CDR3 DNA sequence: TGTGCCAGCAGTGACTCCAGGGGGGCCGGTGAGACCCAGTACTTC.

This chain links TRBV21-1 with TRBJ2-3; the table assigns TRBD2, which was not confirmed against the DNA. TRBV21-1 is designated a pseudogene. The CDR3 is 15 residues long. The CDR3 nucleotides are TGTGCCAGCAGCCCGCAGCGTATTAGCACAGATACGCAGTATTTT. Amino acids: CASSPQRISTDTQYF.

The chain uses TRBV7-9 and TRBJ2-1; D gene ambiguous. The CDR3 length is 12 residues. With 5 bases removed from V and 7 bases from J, the gap between germline ends came to 9 bases. CDR1 and CDR2 (germline): SEHNR, FQNEAQ (reference sequence). CDR3 bases: TGTGCCAGCAGCCCCTTCGAGAATGAGCAGTTCTTC. Its translation is CASSPFENEQFF.

This clone was counted between two and nine times. V gene TRBV10-3 combines with J gene TRBJ1-4, with D uncertain. This CDR3 spans 13 amino acids. In germline, CDR1 is ENHRY, CDR2 SYGVKD. V was trimmed by 10 bases and J by 5 bases, leaving 14 bases between them. The CDR3 protein is CASRTGQNEKLFF. CDR3 DNA sequence: TGTGCCAGCCGAACCGGGCAAAATGAAAAACTGTTTTTT.

This clone has more than one count but fewer than ten. The V call is TRBV25-1, the J call TRBJ2-5; TRBD1 matches at 7 bases. The V gene's germline CDR1 is MGHDK and CDR2 SYGVNS. The CDR3 spans 17 residues. J gave up 3 bases and V 4 bases, and 14 bases lay outside the gene matches. CDR3 sequence reads: CASSGADRSSWEETQYF. The CDR3 nucleotides read TGTGCCAGCAGTGGAGCGGACAGGTCTAGTTGGGAAGAGACCCAGTACTTC.

The V gene is TRBV7-9, the J gene TRBJ2-3; possible D gene TRBD2, 6 bases. V shed 3 bases and J shed 4 bases, with 11 bases lying between them. Per germline, CDR1 SEHNR and CDR2 FQNEAQ (reference sequence). The CDR3 has 14 residues. The CDR3 spells CASSFDSGSDTQYF. The CDR3 nucleotides are TGTGCCAGCAGCTTTGATAGCGGTTCAGATACGCAGTATTTT.

This clone appeared a few times. The rearrangement uses TRBV14 and TRBJ2-1; no definite D call. The ends were cut back, 4 bases at V and 0 bases at J, with 16 bases in the middle. This CDR3 region has 17 residues. Germline CDR1 and CDR2: SGHDN and FVKESK. CDR3 sequence: CASSRRGGSPSYNEQFF. DNA for the CDR3: TGTGCCAGCAGCCGCAGAGGTGGATCCCCCTCCTACAATGAGCAGTTCTTC.

This chain connects TRBV30 to TRBJ1-6, with D unclear. Germline values: CDR1 GTSNPN, CDR2 SVGIG (reference sequence). CDR3 size: 13 residues. V was pared by 3 bases and J by 5 bases, with 8 bases between. In DNA, the CDR3 is TGTGCCTGGAGCAGCGGTAATAATTCACCCCTCCACTTT. Translated, it gives CAWSSGNNSPLHF.

This clone showed up just a few times. The rearrangement links TRBV21-1 to TRBJ2-5; TRBD2, the table's D call, was not compared with the DNA. TRBV21-1 corresponds to a pseudogene. This CDR3 spans 14 amino acids. The CDR3 here is CASSADCGRKTQYF. Written as DNA, the CDR3 is TGTGCCAGCAGCGCCGATTGCGGGAGAAAGACCCAGTACTTC.